The rows below give T cell receptor beta chains drawn from one sample of a study of PD-1 blockade in classical Hodgkin lymphoma. Using immunoSEQ multiplex PCR, the repertoire was profiled, and TCRdb retains in-frame clones only, with some absent. The sample has tens of thousands of clones, roughly nine tenths seen once; the top ten hold around 8%. The source material was peripheral blood mononuclear cells (PBMCs), sampled before the fourth cycle of nivolumab. The receptors originated from a human donor with classical Hodgkin lymphoma. Both conserved end residues are part of each CDR3. A D gene is named only where the DNA matches it firmly. The size entry is marked missing in some rows and otherwise reads once, few, many or a size class.

d_call,v_call,j_call,clone_size,cdr3_nt,cdr3_aa
NA,TRBV5-8,TRBJ2-7,once,TGTGCCAGCAGCAGACGGACCGACTACGAGCAGTACTTC,CASSRRTDYEQYF
NA,TRBV5-1,TRBJ1-4,NA,TGCGCCAGCAGCTTGGGGGGTGTCGGTGAAAAACTGTTTTTT,CASSLGGVGEKLFF
TRBD2,TRBV27,TRBJ2-7,NA,TGTGCCAGCAGTCAATATCCCCGGACTAGAGAAACAGGCGAGCAGTACTTC,CASSQYPRTRETGEQYF
TRBD2,TRBV28,TRBJ2-7,NA,TGTGCCAGCAGGGATCTAGCGGGAGGTCTCGAGCAGTACTTC,CASRDLAGGLEQYF
NA,TRBV4-1,TRBJ1-1,once,TGCGCCAGCAGCCAAGGCGGGGGTGTCTATGAAGCTTTCTTT,CASSQGGGVYEAFF
TRBD2,TRBV7-3,TRBJ2-3,NA,TGTGCCAGCAGCTTAACGGGACTAGCGGGAGTATCAGATACGCAGTATTTT,CASSLTGLAGVSDTQYF
NA,TRBV7-6,TRBJ2-1,NA,TGTGCCAGCAGCTTATACCTGGACAGCTCCTACAATGAGCAGTTCTTC,CASSLYLDSSYNEQFF
TRBD2,TRBV5-4,TRBJ2-7,once,TGTGCCAGCAGCCCACAAGCGGGAGGGAGGTACGAGCAGTACTTC,CASSPQAGGRYEQYF
NA,TRBV7-9,TRBJ2-7,NA,TGTGCCAGCAGCTTAGGACCGAGCATCTCCTACGAGCAGTACTTC,CASSLGPSISYEQYF
NA,TRBV10-3,TRBJ2-5,NA,TGTGCCACCAGCCCCGCGGCCCTCCAAGAGACCCAGTACTTC,CATSPAALQETQYF
NA,TRBV15,TRBJ2-7,NA,TGTGCCACCAGCGGTAGCGGAACAGGCGAGCAGTACTTC,CATSGSGTGEQYF
NA,TRBV7-6,TRBJ2-5,NA,TGTGCCAGCAGCCCACAGACGGGACGCATACAAGAGACCCAGTACTTC,CASSPQTGRIQETQYF
NA,TRBV27,TRBJ2-7,NA,TGTGCCAGTTCTCAGATCGCCGGCGAGCAGTACTTC,CASSQIAGEQYF
TRBD2,TRBV7-8,TRBJ2-3,NA,TGTGCCAGCAGCTTAACCGGGACTAGCGTCGGTGATACGCAGTATTTT,CASSLTGTSVGDTQYF
NA,TRBV28,TRBJ1-2,NA,TGTGCCAGCAGTTTAGGGCAGGCCGGTGGTGGCTACACCTTC,CASSLGQAGGGYTF
NA,TRBV19,TRBJ2-1,NA,TGTGCCAGTAGCCTCAGGGCGGGAAACAATGAGCAGTTCTTC,CASSLRAGNNEQFF
NA,TRBV7-6,TRBJ2-5,NA,TGTGCCAGCAGCTTGGGCTCCACAAAACTGGAGACCCAGTACTTC,CASSLGSTKLETQYF
TRBD1,TRBV9,TRBJ2-7,NA,TGTGCCAGCAGCCACGACAGGGGAGCCTACGAGCAGTACTTC,CASSHDRGAYEQYF
NA,TRBV6-5,TRBJ2-7,few,TGTGCCAGCACCCGAACGACGGGGGACGAGCAGTACTTC,CASTRTTGDEQYF
NA,TRBV5-1,TRBJ2-3,NA,TGCGCCAGCAGCTTGGTCACAAGTCCCACAGATACGCAGTATTTT,CASSLVTSPTDTQYF
NA,TRBV5-8,TRBJ1-6,NA,TGTGCCAGCAGAGAAGCGGGAGCGTATTCACCCCTCCACTTT,CASREAGAYSPLHF
NA,TRBV5-1,TRBJ2-3,once,TGCGCCAGCAGAAAAGTTCTAAGCACAGATACGCAGTATTTT,CASRKVLSTDTQYF
TRBD1,TRBV6-5,TRBJ2-7,NA,TGTGCCAGCAGTCGCTTTGGACAGGGTGGCTACGAGCAGTACTTC,CASSRFGQGGYEQYF
TRBD2,TRBV11-2,TRBJ2-3,once,TGTGCCAGCAGCAACTCCGGGACTAGGGGCGATACGCAGTATTTT,CASSNSGTRGDTQYF
TRBD2,TRBV13,TRBJ2-3,NA,TGTGCCAGCAGCCCCACCGGGACTAGCTGGACAGATACGCAGTATTTT,CASSPTGTSWTDTQYF
TRBD1,TRBV5-1,TRBJ1-1,NA,TGCGCCAGCAGCTTGAACAGGGGGCTCACTGAAGCTTTCTTT,CASSLNRGLTEAFF
NA,TRBV6-5,TRBJ1-1,NA,TGTGCCAGCAGTTACAGGGGGGGGGAAGCTTTCTTT,CASSYRGGEAFF
TRBD2,TRBV29-1,TRBJ2-2,NA,TGCAGCGTCTCCTCGGGTAGCGGGGGGACCGGGGAGCTGTTTTTT,CSVSSGSGGTGELFF
NA,TRBV20-1,TRBJ2-1,NA,TGCAGTGCTTACGAGGTTGAGCAGTTCTTC,CSAYEVEQFF
NA,TRBV28,TRBJ2-5,NA,TGTGCCAGCACCCTCGGAGCCGCGAGGGGGGAGACCCAGTACTTC,CASTLGAARGETQYF
NA,TRBV4-2,TRBJ1-3,NA,TGTGCCAGCAGCCAAGATGCGGGGGAAGGAAACACCATATATTTT,CASSQDAGEGNTIYF
NA,TRBV4-1,TRBJ2-7,NA,TGCGCCAGCAGCCAAGAGACGACAGATTACTACGAGCAGTACTTC,CASSQETTDYYEQYF
NA,TRBV11-2,TRBJ2-5,NA,TGTGCCAGCAGCTTAGTTAGATGGGGCCAAGAGACCCAGTACTTC,CASSLVRWGQETQYF
NA,TRBV19,TRBJ1-5,NA,TGTGCCAGTAGTATAGAGGGTGGCAATCAGCCCCAGCATTTT,CASSIEGGNQPQHF
NA,TRBV27,TRBJ2-7,NA,TGTGCCAGCAGTTTGAGGGCTACGACCTACTACGAGCAGTACTTC,CASSLRATTYYEQYF